This entry concerns a single T cell receptor beta chain. Antigen specificity is unknown. The data are from a study of T cell repertoires in cytomegalovirus infection. Study-level information: An indication of both CMV infection and matching HLA type came from public TCR beta signatures.

CDR3 length: 15 residues. Germline V gene sequence: CDR1 MGHRA, CDR2 YSYEKL. Trimming at V came to 4 bases and at J to 5 bases, leaving 8 bases not matched to a gene. Findings of the study overall: Individuals carrying CMV plus the relevant HLA were identified by cumulative frequency of public TCR beta families.

TCRdb re-called the reads through MiXCR, storing one row per CDR3 protein. The sample lists about 350,000 distinct CDR3 sequences, approximately 35% seen once, with approximately 12% in the top ten. The sample was cultured PBMCs, taken from culture after CMV antigen stimulation. The chain couples TRBV4-1 to TRBJ2-1; the match to TRBD2 covers 7 bases. The TCR comes from a human donor in good health (CMV status not recorded). Some clones in this sample may be carry-over from other donors' samples. The CDR3 is CASSLQRTRNNEQFF. As DNA, the CDR3 is TGCGCCAGCAGCCTTCAGAGGACTAGAAACAATGAGCAGTTCTTC.